The 9 T cell receptor beta chains below were found in one sample sequenced in a study of blood T cell repertoires in COVID-19. The repertoire was sequenced with immunoSEQ multiplex PCR; TCRdb's copy has only in-frame clones and lacks some. This table has 150,000 or so clones, 75% to 80% appearing once. What was sequenced was PBMCs or T cells enriched from blood (not recorded which). Receptors originate from a woman aged 50 to 60 who had recovered from COVID-19.

The chain combines TRBV12-5 with TRBJ2-5; 10 positions match TRBD1. Losses at the gene ends were 0 bases for V and 4 bases for J; bases not matched to a gene: 8. Germline lookup yields CDR1 LGHNT and CDR2 FRNRAP. This CDR3 has 17 residues. DNA for the CDR3: TGTGCTAGTGGTTTGGTACCGGGACAGGGGTCCCTAGAGACCCAGTACTTC. It yields the protein CASGLVPGQGSLETQYF. The full variable domain, with the rest looked up from reference TRBV12-5 and TRBJ2-5, is DARVTQTPRHKVTEMGQEVTMRCQPILGHNTVFWYRQTMMQGLELLAYFRNRAPLDDSGMPKDRFSAEMPDATLATLKIQPSEPRDSAVYFCASGLVPGQGSLETQYFGPGTRLLVL.

This chain joins TRBV2 and TRBJ1-1; D perhaps matches TRBD1 (5 bases). Trimming shortened V by 1 base and J by 1 base, and 10 bases separated the two germline ends. The CDR3 runs to 15 residues. CDR1 and CDR2 (germline): SNHLY, FYNNEI. CDR3 protein: CASSEGVTGNTEAFF. CDR3 bases: TGTGCCAGCAGTGAAGGGGTAACAGGGAACACTGAAGCTTTCTTT. The whole variable domain, filled in from reference TRBV2 and TRBJ1-1, reads EPEVTQTPSHQVTQMGQEVILRCVPISNHLYFYWYRQILGQKVEFLVSFYNNEISEKSEIFDDQFSVERPDGSNFTLKIRSTKLEDSAMYFCASSEGVTGNTEAFFGQGTRLTVV.

The chain is built from TRBV7-9 and TRBJ1-1; D uncertain. Germline V gene sequence: CDR1 SEHNR, CDR2 FQNEAQ (reference sequence). V was trimmed by 1 base and J by 2 bases, leaving 11 bases between them. The CDR3 loop spans 15 amino acids. DNA for the CDR3: TGTGCCAGCAGCTTAGTCTCTGGAGTTAACACTGAAGCTTTCTTT. This translates into CASSLVSGVNTEAFF.

The rearrangement joins TRBV6-1 to TRBJ1-5; D uncertain. The CDR3 runs 11 residues. V gave up 3 bases and J gave up 5 bases, with 2 bases separating them. The germline V gene has CDR1 MNHNS and CDR2 SASEGT. This CDR3 is CASSDDQPQHF. The CDR3 DNA is TGTGCCAGCAGTGACGATCAGCCCCAGCATTTT.

This chain links TRBV5-6 with TRBJ2-3, with 13 bases fitting TRBD2. J lost 2 bases, V lost 2 bases, and 5 bases had no gene match. The CDR3 spans 17 residues. The germline V gene has CDR1 SGHDT and CDR2 YYEEEE. DNA for the CDR3: TGTGCCAGCAGCTTCCGTGGGACTAGCGGGAACACAGATACGCAGTATTTT. Protein product: CASSFRGTSGNTDTQYF.

The V call is TRBV7-9, the J call TRBJ2-3; 12 bases map to TRBD1. CDR1 and CDR2 (germline): SEHNR, FQNEAQ (reference sequence). The V gene end was trimmed by 5 bases and the J gene end by 4 bases; junction bases not matched to a gene: 4. This CDR3 spans 15 amino acids. The CDR3: CASSLGQGASDTQYF. DNA of the CDR3: TGTGCCAGCAGCCTGGGACAGGGGGCCTCAGATACGCAGTATTTT.

The CDR3, as DNA: TGTGCCACCTCCGGAGGGGCCTATAATTCACCCCTCCACTTT. The encoded protein is CATSGGAYNSPLHF. The chain is built from TRBV3-1 (or the pseudogene TRBV3-2) and TRBJ1-6, with a possible D match to TRBD1 (5 bases). With 10 bases removed from V and 2 bases from J, the gap between germline ends came to 12 bases. This CDR3 has 14 residues. The germline V gene encodes CDR1 LGHDT and CDR2 YNNKEL (reference sequence).

The chain employs TRBV10-3 and TRBJ2-5; D is perhaps TRBD1 (5 bases). V lost 0 bases and J 5 bases, leaving 13 bases between the germline ends. In germline, CDR1 is ENHRY, CDR2 SYGVKD. The CDR3 sequence is 15 residues long. CDR3 sequence (DNA): TGTGCCATCAGTGAGTCGGCCAGGGCCCGGGAGACCCAGTACTTC. The encoded protein is CAISESARARETQYF.

The V and J genes are TRBV5-1 and TRBJ2-7; a weak D match, TRBD1 (5 bases). Looked up from germline, CDR1 is SGHRS and CDR2 is YFSETQ. The CDR3 extends over 13 amino acids. Trimming cost V 2 bases and J 1 base, with 7 bases left between them. This chain's CDR3 is CASSLDRSYEQYF. The CDR3, as DNA: TGCGCCAGCAGCTTAGACAGATCCTACGAGCAGTACTTC. Full variable domain (remainder filled in from reference TRBV5-1 and TRBJ2-7): KAGVTQTPRYLIKTRGQQVTLSCSPISGHRSVSWYQQTPGQGLQFLFEYFSETQRNKGNFPGRFSGRQFSNSRSEMNVSTLELGDSALYLCASSLDRSYEQYFGPGTRLTVT.